These T cell receptor beta chains were read from a single sample in a study of T cell responses to AZD1222 COVID-19 vaccine. Method: immunoSEQ multiplex PCR; TCRdb's copy keeps in-frame clones and lacks some. This sample has about 110,000 clones, with 90% to 95% found just once. Material: peripheral blood, obtained on day 0 of AZD1222 vaccination. The origin of the receptors is an adult in good health. Both conserved end residues are part of each CDR3.

v_call	j_call	cdr3_aa
TRBV27	TRBJ1-6	CASSPSKGGLTYNSPLHF
TRBV15	TRBJ2-2	CATSRDPTGELFF
TRBV27	TRBJ2-7	CASRAGTGPLEQYF
TRBV5-1	TRBJ1-2	CASSPSLAETNYGYTF
TRBV19	TRBJ1-1	CASSSLMNTEAFF
TRBV7-2	TRBJ1-1	CASSQNRGRNTEAFF
TRBV25-1	TRBJ2-7	CASSGGDSVYEQYF
TRBV29-1	TRBJ1-4	CSVEPLGHEKLFF
TRBV29-1	TRBJ2-5	CSVERVRSETQYF
TRBV9	TRBJ2-2	CASSVRGVNTGELFF
TRBV28	TRBJ1-5	CASSSALGVGQPQHF
TRBV11-3	TRBJ1-6	CASSSQSSYNSPLHF
TRBV19	TRBJ1-5	CASSAIGTFSDPNQPQHF
TRBV5-1	TRBJ2-5	CASSLVLAGEETQYF
TRBV18	TRBJ2-2	CASSPLAGNTGELFF
TRBV18	TRBJ1-2	CASSPQGGNYGYTF
TRBV28	TRBJ2-5	CASSERRTSGPMPQYF
TRBV18	TRBJ2-7	CASSPPGAGSYEQYF
TRBV25-1	TRBJ2-3	CASRGQGTGSVHTQYF
TRBV9	TRBJ1-4	CASSSRGGNEKLFF
TRBV11-3	TRBJ1-1	CASSLEFPSNTEAFF
TRBV19	TRBJ1-2	CASSYTGVVGYTF
TRBV19	TRBJ2-7	CASSARTPSSYEQYF
TRBV27	TRBJ2-1	CASSAPGLGINGVYNEQFF